These T cell receptor beta chains were read from a single sample in a study of metastatic and nonmetastatic thyroid tumors. TCRdb re-called clones from the PCR reads using MiXCR. The data show about 33,000 clones, 15% to 20% seen once. The sequenced material came from blood. These receptors were obtained from a male donor with papillary thyroid cancer or a benign thyroid nodule (not recorded which). Some clones in this sample may be carry-over from other donors' samples. Both conserved end residues are part of each CDR3. A D gene is named only where the DNA matches it firmly. Clone size, where shown, is once, few, many, or a class for clones that have expanded.

CDR3 DNA: TGTGCCAGTAGTATAGGCAGGGACCAAAACATTCAGTACTTC
CDR3 protein: CASSIGRDQNIQYF
D gene: -
J gene: TRBJ2-4
clone size: -
V gene: TRBV19

CDR3 DNA: TGTGCCAGCAGTTCGGTGGGTAGGGGGCGTTACGATGAGCAGTTCTTC
CDR3 protein: CASSSVGRGRYDEQFF
D gene: TRBD1
J gene: TRBJ2-1
clone size: many
V gene: TRBV28

CDR3 DNA: TGTGCCAGCAGCTTGGTGCTCAACACCGGGGAGCTGTTTTTT
CDR3 protein: CASSLVLNTGELFF
D gene: -
J gene: TRBJ2-2
clone size: many
V gene: TRBV5-5

CDR3 DNA: TGCAGCGTGGCCCGGACAGGGGAAGCTTTCTTT
CDR3 protein: CSVARTGEAFF
D gene: TRBD1
J gene: TRBJ1-1
clone size: many
V gene: TRBV29-1

CDR3 DNA: TGTGCCAGCAGCCAAGGGGGGCTAGCGGGCTACAATGAGCAGTTCTTC
CDR3 protein: CASSQGGLAGYNEQFF
D gene: TRBD2
J gene: TRBJ2-1
clone size: many
V gene: TRBV4-2

CDR3 DNA: TGCGCCCGCAGCTTTATCACAGATACGCAGTATTTT
CDR3 protein: CARSFITDTQYF
D gene: -
J gene: TRBJ2-3
clone size: few
V gene: TRBV5-1

CDR3 DNA: TGTGCCACCAGTGATCCCCAGGAGCGGGGCACAGATACGCAGTATTTT
CDR3 protein: CATSDPQERGTDTQYF
D gene: -
J gene: TRBJ2-3
clone size: many
V gene: TRBV24-1

CDR3 DNA: TGTGCCAGCAGTTTAGGCAGGGGAGGCCAAGAGACCCAGTACTTC
CDR3 protein: CASSLGRGGQETQYF
D gene: -
J gene: TRBJ2-5
clone size: once
V gene: TRBV13

CDR3 DNA: TGCAGTGCCGGACTCCGCTCCATGAACACTGAAGCTTTCTTT
CDR3 protein: CSAGLRSMNTEAFF
D gene: -
J gene: TRBJ1-1
clone size: many
V gene: TRBV20-1

CDR3 DNA: TGTGCCATCAGTGACTCTAGGGACATCTTCGACGTCGTAGCGGGGGGTAGCACAGATACGCAGTATTTT
CDR3 protein: CAISDSRDIFDVVAGGSTDTQYF
D gene: TRBD2
J gene: TRBJ2-3
clone size: -
V gene: TRBV25-1

CDR3 DNA: TGTGCCAGCAGTGAACGATGGGGTTACACTGAAGCTTTCTTT
CDR3 protein: CASSERWGYTEAFF
D gene: -
J gene: TRBJ1-1
clone size: -
V gene: TRBV6-1

CDR3 DNA: TGCAGTCCTGATGATGCCCGTTACAATGAGCAGTTCTTC
CDR3 protein: CSPDDARYNEQFF
D gene: -
J gene: TRBJ2-1
clone size: -
V gene: TRBV20-1

CDR3 DNA: TGTGCCAGCATCGGACGGGGAAACACTGAAGCTTTCTTT
CDR3 protein: CASIGRGNTEAFF
D gene: -
J gene: TRBJ1-1
clone size: many
V gene: TRBV6-4

CDR3 DNA: TGTGCCATCAGGGGACTTGATGGCTACACCTTC
CDR3 protein: CAIRGLDGYTF
D gene: -
J gene: TRBJ1-2
clone size: many
V gene: TRBV10-3

CDR3 DNA: TGTGCCAGCAGCTTAATGGCCGCGGGCGCGGAGACCCAGTACTTC
CDR3 protein: CASSLMAAGAETQYF
D gene: -
J gene: TRBJ2-5
clone size: many
V gene: TRBV7-3

CDR3 DNA: TGTGCCAGCAGCCAACTCCCCGGGACAGGGGGGGCTTGGACCTTC
CDR3 protein: CASSQLPGTGGAWTF
D gene: TRBD1
J gene: TRBJ1-2
clone size: many
V gene: TRBV3-1

CDR3 DNA: TGTGCCAGTAGTATAGGGTCGGGTACAGGGTCCAACGTCCTGACTTTC
CDR3 protein: CASSIGSGTGSNVLTF
D gene: -
J gene: TRBJ2-6
clone size: -
V gene: TRBV19

CDR3 DNA: TGTGCCAGCAGCCCCAAACGTGATCGGAACACTGAAGCTTTCTTT
CDR3 protein: CASSPKRDRNTEAFF
D gene: -
J gene: TRBJ1-1
clone size: many
V gene: TRBV7-9

CDR3 DNA: TGTGCCAGCAGCTTAGACCGGAGGAGCGAAAAACTGTTTTTT
CDR3 protein: CASSLDRRSEKLFF
D gene: -
J gene: TRBJ1-4
clone size: many
V gene: TRBV7-2

CDR3 DNA: TGTGCCAGCAGTTTGGACAGTCAAGAGACCCAGTACTTC
CDR3 protein: CASSLDSQETQYF
D gene: -
J gene: TRBJ2-5
clone size: -
V gene: TRBV6-5

CDR3 DNA: TGTGCCTGGAGGGGACGGATATCCCACGAGCAGTACTTC
CDR3 protein: CAWRGRISHEQYF
D gene: -
J gene: TRBJ2-7
clone size: -
V gene: TRBV30

CDR3 DNA: TGTGCCAGTATCGGACGGGGACAGGGGACCACTGAAGCTTTCTTT
CDR3 protein: CASIGRGQGTTEAFF
D gene: TRBD1
J gene: TRBJ1-1
clone size: many
V gene: TRBV19

CDR3 DNA: TGTGCCAGCAGCACCCCTGGGGGTAATTCACCCCTCCACTTT
CDR3 protein: CASSTPGGNSPLHF
D gene: -
J gene: TRBJ1-6
clone size: -
V gene: TRBV28

CDR3 DNA: TGTGCCAGCAGACTAGATTACCGGGACAGCAAACAAGAGACCCAGTACTTC
CDR3 protein: CASRLDYRDSKQETQYF
D gene: TRBD1
J gene: TRBJ2-5
clone size: few
V gene: TRBV6-2/TRBV6-3

CDR3 DNA: TGTGCCATCATCGGGACAGGGTTCGCCTACGAGCAGTACTTC
CDR3 protein: CAIIGTGFAYEQYF
D gene: TRBD1
J gene: TRBJ2-7
clone size: -
V gene: TRBV6-1

CDR3 DNA: TGTGCTAGCAGCCCCTGGGACAGTAGATCCTACGAGCAGTACTTC
CDR3 protein: CASSPWDSRSYEQYF
D gene: TRBD1
J gene: TRBJ2-7
clone size: -
V gene: TRBV7-7

CDR3 DNA: TGCAGTGCTCACTTTAGCGGGGCCTACAATGAGCAGTTCTTC
CDR3 protein: CSAHFSGAYNEQFF
D gene: TRBD2
J gene: TRBJ2-1
clone size: many
V gene: TRBV20-1

CDR3 DNA: TGTGCCAGCAGTTATTCCGAGACAGGTGGGGATGGCTACACCTTC
CDR3 protein: CASSYSETGGDGYTF
D gene: -
J gene: TRBJ1-2
clone size: -
V gene: TRBV6-2/TRBV6-3

CDR3 DNA: TGTGCCAGCAGTTTATCGAATCCCACCTATCAGCCCCAGCATTTT
CDR3 protein: CASSLSNPTYQPQHF
D gene: -
J gene: TRBJ1-5
clone size: -
V gene: TRBV27

CDR3 DNA: TGCGCCAGCAGCCCTGGGACTAGCGGGAGCAGAGATACGCAGTATTTT
CDR3 protein: CASSPGTSGSRDTQYF
D gene: TRBD2
J gene: TRBJ2-3
clone size: many
V gene: TRBV5-1

CDR3 DNA: TGTGCCAGCAGTTTATGGGGGGCCGGGGCCAACGTCCTGACTTTC
CDR3 protein: CASSLWGAGANVLTF
D gene: -
J gene: TRBJ2-6
clone size: -
V gene: TRBV28

CDR3 DNA: TGTGCCACCAGCGAAACGGGAGGCGAGCAGTTCTTC
CDR3 protein: CATSETGGEQFF
D gene: TRBD2
J gene: TRBJ2-1
clone size: few
V gene: TRBV15

CDR3 DNA: TGTGCCAGCAGCTTAGTGGGACACCCTGAAGCTTTCTTT
CDR3 protein: CASSLVGHPEAFF
D gene: -
J gene: TRBJ1-1
clone size: -
V gene: TRBV7-9

CDR3 DNA: TGTGCCAGCAGAGTGGGACAGGGGAACACTGAAGCTTTCTTT
CDR3 protein: CASRVGQGNTEAFF
D gene: TRBD1
J gene: TRBJ1-1
clone size: few
V gene: TRBV6-1

CDR3 DNA: TGTGCCAGTAGTATGGGGGACGCAACTAATGAAAAACTGTTTTTT
CDR3 protein: CASSMGDATNEKLFF
D gene: -
J gene: TRBJ1-4
clone size: many
V gene: TRBV19

CDR3 DNA: TGTGCAAGCAGTTACTTCCGGTACTCGCGTGCAGATACGCAGTATTTT
CDR3 protein: CASSYFRYSRADTQYF
D gene: -
J gene: TRBJ2-3
clone size: -
V gene: TRBV6-2/TRBV6-3

CDR3 DNA: TGTGCCACCAGTGCTGTGGTAGAAGAGACCCAGTACTTC
CDR3 protein: CATSAVVEETQYF
D gene: -
J gene: TRBJ2-5
clone size: -
V gene: TRBV24-1

CDR3 DNA: TGTGCCTGGAGTGTACAAGGGGCTTTCTACACCTTC
CDR3 protein: CAWSVQGAFYTF
D gene: -
J gene: TRBJ1-2
clone size: -
V gene: TRBV30

CDR3 DNA: TGTGCCAGCAGCTTTCCGGCTAGCGGGAGCGCAGATACGCAGTATTTT
CDR3 protein: CASSFPASGSADTQYF
D gene: TRBD2
J gene: TRBJ2-3
clone size: many
V gene: TRBV5-4

CDR3 DNA: TGTGCCAGCAGCCTCGGACTCGGCTCCTACGAGCAGTACTTC
CDR3 protein: CASSLGLGSYEQYF
D gene: -
J gene: TRBJ2-7
clone size: many
V gene: TRBV7-2

CDR3 DNA: TGCAGTGCTTCCCGGCGGGAGGCGTTAGAGACCCAGTACTTC
CDR3 protein: CSASRREALETQYF
D gene: TRBD2
J gene: TRBJ2-5
clone size: -
V gene: TRBV20-1

CDR3 DNA: TGTGCCAGCAATCTTCTTCGAAAGGGGGCTCAAGAGACCCAGTACTTC
CDR3 protein: CASNLLRKGAQETQYF
D gene: TRBD1
J gene: TRBJ2-5
clone size: -
V gene: TRBV28

CDR3 DNA: TGTGCCAGCAGCCAAACTTGGGGAAACACCATATATTTT
CDR3 protein: CASSQTWGNTIYF
D gene: -
J gene: TRBJ1-3
clone size: many
V gene: TRBV14

CDR3 DNA: TGTGCCAGCAGCGAGGGACTAGCGGGGGGAGATACGCAGTATTTT
CDR3 protein: CASSEGLAGGDTQYF
D gene: TRBD2
J gene: TRBJ2-3
clone size: many
V gene: TRBV9